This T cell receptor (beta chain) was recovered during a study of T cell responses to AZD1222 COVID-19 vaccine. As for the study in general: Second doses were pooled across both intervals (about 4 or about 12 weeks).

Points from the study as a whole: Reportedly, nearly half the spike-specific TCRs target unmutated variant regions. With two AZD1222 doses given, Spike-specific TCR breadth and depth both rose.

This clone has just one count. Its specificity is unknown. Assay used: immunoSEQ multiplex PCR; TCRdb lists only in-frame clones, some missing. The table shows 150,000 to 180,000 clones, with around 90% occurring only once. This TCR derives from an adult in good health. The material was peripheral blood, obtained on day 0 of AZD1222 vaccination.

DNA of the CDR3: TGTGCCAGCAGTTGGGAGTTGGGGGCGGCGAACACTGAAGCTTTCTTT. This codes for CASSWELGAANTEAFF. This chain links TRBV6-2 or TRBV6-3 with TRBJ1-1; tentative D call: TRBD1 (6 bases). CDR1 MNHEY and CDR2 SVGEGT come from the germline V gene. V lost 4 bases, J lost 1 base, and 16 bases lay in between. The CDR3 contains 16 residues.